This TCR beta chain was observed in a study of blood T cell repertoires in COVID-19. As for the study in general: T cells, B-cell-depleted T cells, or PBMCs supplied cDNA or gDNA.

Seattle's cohort entered during active infection and was followed longitudinally. Methods used by the authors: Amplification of reference gene primers provided the estimated nucleated cell counts. Sequenced by immunoSEQ multiplex PCR; TCRdb stores in-frame clones only, minus some. The V and J calls and clone size were taken over from that table, and D and trimming were inferred from the DNA. The sample consists of approximately 150,000 clones, about 85% of them appearing once. Germline lookup yields CDR1 SGHRS and CDR2 YFSETQ. The CDR3 runs 16 residues. J lost 6 bases, V lost 3 bases, and 9 bases had no gene match.

The chain joins TRBV5-1 to TRBJ2-3; 11 bases align to TRBD2. Material for sequencing was peripheral blood. The receptor was isolated from a woman between 45 and 65 years old with COVID-19, enrolled during active disease. CDR3 region: CASSYIAGGLRDTQYF. In nucleotides, the CDR3 is TGCGCCAGCAGCTATATAGCGGGGGGGCTGAGGGATACGCAGTATTTT.